This T cell receptor beta chain appears in the sequencing data of a study of T cells in Graves' hyperthyroidism and ophthalmopathy. Points from the study as a whole: Ophthalmopathy prediction by the model preceded onset by a median approximately six months. Researchers report that a 13 V-J model separated ophthalmopathy from stable hyperthyroidism.

TCR beta CDR3 region amplification was performed from RNA transcripts. Using the HTBI primer set, a first-round RT-PCR was run on the TCR CDR3. TCRdb used MiXCR to reprocess the multiplex PCR reads, holding one entry per CDR3 protein. The table lists about 550,000 distinct CDR3 sequences, around 21% of them singletons. The sample holds a few counts of this clonotype. Its antigen is unknown. The sample was blood. This TCR came from a man aged 18 to 29 with Graves' hyperthyroidism.

CDR3 sequence reads: CASSLDLRDRGNGYTF. The DNA of the CDR3 is TGTGCCAGCAGCTTGGACCTCCGGGACAGGGGAAATGGCTACACCTTC. The V call is TRBV5-6, the J call TRBJ1-2; 10 bases align to TRBD1. V trimming: 0 bases; J trimming: 6 bases; junction bases outside the gene matches: 8. The CDR3 is 16 amino acids. Looked up from germline, CDR1 is SGHDT and CDR2 is YYEEEE.